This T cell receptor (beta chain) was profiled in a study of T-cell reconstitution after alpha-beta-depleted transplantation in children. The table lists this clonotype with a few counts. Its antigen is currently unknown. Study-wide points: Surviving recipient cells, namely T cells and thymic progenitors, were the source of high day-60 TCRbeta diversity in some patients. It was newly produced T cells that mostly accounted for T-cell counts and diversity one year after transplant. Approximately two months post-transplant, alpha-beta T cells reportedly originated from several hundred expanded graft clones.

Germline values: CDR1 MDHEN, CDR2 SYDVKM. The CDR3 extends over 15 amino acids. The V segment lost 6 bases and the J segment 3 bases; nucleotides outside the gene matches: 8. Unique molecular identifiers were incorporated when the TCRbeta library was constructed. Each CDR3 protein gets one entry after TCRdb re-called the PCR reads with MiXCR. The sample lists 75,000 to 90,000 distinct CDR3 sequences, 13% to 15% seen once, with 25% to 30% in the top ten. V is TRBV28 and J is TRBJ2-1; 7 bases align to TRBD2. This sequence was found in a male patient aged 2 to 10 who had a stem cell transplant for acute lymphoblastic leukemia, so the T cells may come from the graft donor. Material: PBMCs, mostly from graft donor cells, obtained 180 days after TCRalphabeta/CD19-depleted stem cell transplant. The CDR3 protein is CASSPGGIFYNEQFF. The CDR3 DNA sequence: TGTGCCAGCAGCCCCGGGGGGATATTCTACAATGAGCAGTTCTTC.